Following are 26 T cell receptor beta chains from one sample sequenced in a study of vaccination and CD4 T cells after COVID-19. CD4+ T cells that had been cultured provided DNA sequenced with the Oncomine TCR Beta short-read assay. Using its own MiXCR run on the PCR reads, TCRdb lists one record per CDR3 protein. The sample lists some 11,000 distinct CDR3 sequences; roughly 45% were seen once. Their recognized antigens are unknown. Treatment here: approximately nine-day PBMC culture with coronavirus spike peptide pools or control peptides (ViraFEST assay). The sequenced sample was CD4+ T cells from blood, cultured in vitro. The receptors here all came from a human donor who had recovered from COVID-19.

This clonotype was seen a handful of times. This chain uses TRBV6-5 with TRBJ1-1; D is unclear. Trimming took 4 bases from V and 5 from J, leaving 8 bases between them. This CDR3 contains 12 residues. Per germline, CDR1 MNHEY and CDR2 SVGAGI. The CDR3: CASSSSLTEAFF. The CDR3, as DNA: TGTGCCAGCAGTTCAAGTTTAACTGAAGCTTTCTTT.

The genes are TRBV12-3 or TRBV12-4 and TRBJ2-3; D gene uncertain. CDR3 length equals 13 residues. V gave up 6 bases and J gave up 3 bases, with 10 bases separating them. The CDR3 DNA reads as TGTGCCAGCAGGCCCCCAAAAACAGATACGCAGTATTTT. This encodes CASRPPKTDTQYF.

The CDR3 region is CASSERGGYSTNYGYTF. The CDR3, as DNA: TGTGCCAGCAGTGAAAGGGGGGGTTACTCCACTAACTATGGCTACACCTTC. This rearrangement joins TRBV6-1 to TRBJ1-2; the D gene is possibly TRBD1 (6 bases). Germline loops: CDR1 MNHNS, CDR2 SASEGT. There are 17 residues in the CDR3. The V gene lost 2 bases and the J gene lost 0 bases, with 16 bases spanning the gap.

This clonotype was seen only a few times. The chain has TRBV7-2 and TRBJ2-1; 8 bases fit TRBD1. CDR1 and CDR2 (germline): SGHTA, FQGNSA. The CDR3 runs 15 residues. Trimming cost V 4 bases and J 4 bases; bases outside gene matches: 6. The CDR3 nucleotides are TGTGCCAGCAGCTCCCAGGGGGCGAGTTACAATGAGCAGTTCTTC. Its protein product is CASSSQGASYNEQFF.

The chain carries TRBV11-2 and TRBJ2-2; D is possibly TRBD2 (6 bases). The ends were cut back, 5 bases at V and 0 bases at J, with 13 bases in the middle. Germline V gene data show CDR1 as SGHAT and CDR2 as FQNNGV. The CDR3 runs 16 residues. The CDR3 loop reads CASSAFGLTNTGELFF. The CDR3 DNA reads as TGTGCCAGCAGCGCGTTCGGACTAACGAACACCGGGGAGCTGTTTTTT.

This chain links TRBV30 with TRBJ1-1, with D unclear. Trimming left V 0 bases short and J 1 base short, with 3 bases between. CDR1 is GTSNPN and CDR2 is SVGIG in the germline V gene (reference sequence). This CDR3 contains 12 residues. The CDR3: CAWSVGNTEAFF. The CDR3 DNA sequence: TGTGCCTGGAGTGTGGGGAACACTGAAGCTTTCTTT.

The genes are TRBV11-3 and TRBJ2-2; a weak D match, TRBD2 (5 bases). V dropped 10 bases and J dropped 0 bases, with 12 bases sitting between them. The CDR3 has 14 residues. CDR1 SGHNT and CDR2 YENEEA come from the germline V gene. The CDR3 DNA reads TGTGCCACCCAAGGACTGGCGAACACCGGGGAGCTGTTTTTT. Its translation is CATQGLANTGELFF. Looking up the rest from reference TRBV11-3 and TRBJ2-2 gives the full variable domain: EAGVVQSPRYKIIEKKQPVAFWCNPISGHNTLYWYLQNLGQGPELLIRYENEEAVDDSQLPKDRFSAERLKGVDSTLKIQPAELGDSAVYLCATQGLANTGELFFGEGSRLTVL.

This clonotype has just a few counts. The chain uses TRBV7-9 and TRBJ1-2; D gene unclear. The germline V gene has CDR1 SEHNR and CDR2 FQNEAQ (reference sequence). Trimming left V 1 base short and J 4 bases short, with 4 bases between. This CDR3 is 12 amino acids long. The CDR3 DNA reads TGTGCCAGCAGCTTAGGGGTCTATGGCTACACCTTC. It is translated as CASSLGVYGYTF.

CDR3 sequence (DNA): TGTGCCAGCAGCTTAGACTCGAATGCTTCCCCAGATACGCAGTATTTT. It specifies CASSLDSNASPDTQYF. The V and J genes are TRBV11-2 and TRBJ2-3; D uncertain. Germline assignment: CDR1 SGHAT and CDR2 FQNNGV. This CDR3 has 16 amino acids. The V end lost 0 bases, the J end lost 4 bases, and 14 bases lay between the germline ends.

V is TRBV19 and J is TRBJ1-2; a weak D match, TRBD1 (5 bases). Trimming pared 3 bases from V and 0 bases from J, leaving 11 bases between. The CDR3 consists of 15 residues. Germline V gene lookup returns CDR1 LNHDA and CDR2 SQIVND (reference sequence). This CDR3 reads CASSIRDRPNYGYTF. The DNA for the CDR3 is TGTGCCAGTAGTATCAGGGACCGACCTAACTATGGCTACACCTTC.

The chain links TRBV7-9 to TRBJ2-2, with TRBD1 identical over 8 bases. The CDR3 runs 15 residues. Germline lookup yields CDR1 SEHNR and CDR2 FQNEAQ (reference sequence). Losses at the gene ends were 6 bases for V and 3 bases for J; bases not matched to a gene: 6. In DNA, the CDR3 is TGTGCCAGCAGTCAAAGACAGGGGCACACCGGGGAGCTGTTTTTT. This sequence encodes CASSQRQGHTGELFF.

J is TRBJ2-5 and V is TRBV11-2, with 9 bases lining up with TRBD2. Germline V lookup: CDR1 SGHAT, CDR2 FQNNGV. V shed 6 bases, J shed 3 bases, and the junction held 8 bases outside the gene matches. This CDR3 comprises 15 residues. The CDR3 loop reads CASSSGGGVEETQYF. The DNA of the CDR3 is TGTGCCAGCAGTTCGGGCGGGGGGGTCGAAGAGACCCAGTACTTC.

This chain connects TRBV2 to TRBJ2-2, with D uncertain. This CDR3 contains 16 residues. Germline CDR1 is SNHLY and CDR2 is FYNNEI. V was clipped by 0 bases and J by 3 bases, with 11 bases between them. CDR3 region: CASSEAGGRDTGELFF. In DNA, the CDR3 is TGTGCCAGCAGTGAAGCGGGCGGTCGGGACACCGGGGAGCTGTTTTTT.

This clonotype was detected a few times. This chain connects TRBV12-3 or TRBV12-4 to TRBJ1-5; D remains ambiguous. V dropped 6 bases and J dropped 5 bases, with 14 bases sitting between them. The CDR3 extends over 14 amino acids. The CDR3 sequence: CASSPDGYYQPQHF. The CDR3 coding sequence is TGTGCCAGCAGCCCGGACGGCTACTATCAGCCCCAGCATTTT.

The chain carries TRBV11-2 and TRBJ1-2; no firm D call. CDR3 length equals 11 residues. V lost 3 bases to trimming and J lost 7 bases, with 6 bases between them. Germline-derived CDR1 and CDR2 are SGHAT and FQNNGV. The CDR3 region has the DNA TGTGCCAGCAGCTTTAGATTTGGCTACACCTTC. As protein: CASSFRFGYTF.

This clonotype came up a few times. The CDR3 DNA follows: TGCAGTGCCTCATTTAGCGCAACGACCCAGTACTTC. It is translated as CSASFSATTQYF. The chain carries TRBV20-1 and TRBJ2-5, with TRBD2 as a possible D gene (5 bases). The ends were cut back, 6 bases at V and 7 bases at J, with 15 bases in the middle. Germline V CDR1 and CDR2: DFQATT, SNEGSKA (reference sequence). This CDR3 has 12 residues.

The chain joins TRBV30 to TRBJ1-1; D remains unclear. V was pared by 4 bases and J by 8 bases, with 8 bases between. CDR1 is GTSNPN, CDR2 SVGIG, per germline (reference sequence). CDR3 size: 10 residues. CDR3 sequence: CAWMVVEAFF. The CDR3 DNA reads TGTGCCTGGATGGTGGTCGAAGCTTTCTTT.

The rearrangement joins TRBV2 to TRBJ2-2; TRBD1 or TRBD2 may be the D gene (6 bases each). Trimming cost V 7 bases and J 3 bases, with 12 bases left between them. This CDR3 spans 14 amino acids. Germline V gene sequence: CDR1 SNHLY, CDR2 FYNNEI. DNA of the CDR3: TGTGCCAGCACGGGGGCGCCCCACACCGGGGAGCTGTTTTTT. Translation: CASTGAPHTGELFF.

The gene calls are TRBV6-2 or TRBV6-3 and TRBJ2-3, with D maybe TRBD1 (6 bases). V was cut by 5 bases and J by 0 bases, with 9 bases left in between. The germline V gene has CDR1 MNHEY and CDR2 SVGEGT. This CDR3 is built from 14 residues. The DNA for the CDR3 is TGTGCCAGCAGTAAGGGGGTCAGCACAGATACGCAGTATTTT. It translates to CASSKGVSTDTQYF.

This clonotype was seen a few times. The chain carries TRBV2 and TRBJ1-5, with TRBD1 matching over 7 bases. The J segment lost 7 bases and the V segment lost 3 bases, leaving 9 bases of the junction unmatched. There are 15 residues in the CDR3. From germline, CDR1 is SNHLY and CDR2 FYNNEI. This CDR3 is CASSDESGGWQPQHF. CDR3 bases: TGTGCCAGCAGTGACGAGTCAGGGGGGTGGCAGCCCCAGCATTTT.

This clonotype was picked up a small number of times. The rearrangement uses TRBV4-1 and TRBJ1-5; D might be TRBD1 (5 bases). Looked up from germline, CDR1 is MGHRA and CDR2 is YSYEKL. The CDR3 loop spans 15 amino acids. V gave up 1 base and J gave up 4 bases, with 11 bases separating them. In nucleotides, the CDR3 is TGCGCCAGCAGCCAAGGGATGACAGTAAATCAGCCCCAGCATTTT. Amino acid sequence: CASSQGMTVNQPQHF.

This clonotype was detected a few times. This sequence joins TRBV2 and TRBJ1-2; 7 bases line up with TRBD1. V gave up 6 bases and J gave up 2 bases; unmatched junction bases: 9. Germline V gene data show CDR1 as SNHLY and CDR2 as FYNNEI. The CDR3 length is 15 residues. CDR3 sequence: CASSGPGTDNYGYTF. In DNA, the CDR3 is TGTGCCAGCAGCGGGCCGGGGACAGACAACTATGGCTACACCTTC.

The V gene is TRBV6-5, the J gene TRBJ2-1, with 11 bases matching TRBD1. This CDR3 is built from 15 residues. V shed 4 bases and J 5 bases; nucleotides not matched to a gene: 4. Germline lookup yields CDR1 MNHEY and CDR2 SVGAGI. CDR3 bases: TGTGCCAGCAGTTTAGGACAGGGGGCCAACAATGAGCAGTTCTTC. Its translation is CASSLGQGANNEQFF.

With respect to this clonotype: A far bigger clonotype differs at one base, so this is likely a read error. The V and J genes are TRBV6-8 and TRBJ2-3, with D unclear. CDR1 is MNHGY and CDR2 is SAAAGT in the germline V gene. This CDR3 contains 14 residues. Trimming removed 5 bases at V and 0 bases at J, with 9 bases between. CDR3: CASSPLGSTDTQYF. The CDR3 DNA sequence: TGTGCCAGCAGTCCCCTAGGGAGCACAGATACGCAGTATTTT.

The chain is built from TRBV19 and TRBJ2-3; the match to TRBD2 covers 9 bases. Unmatched junction bases numbered 0, after V lost 1 base and J lost 1 base. There are 15 residues in the CDR3. Germline V CDR1 and CDR2: LNHDA, SQIVND (reference sequence). CDR3 loop: CASSIGTSGTDTQYF. The CDR3 DNA sequence: TGTGCCAGTAGTATAGGGACTAGCGGCACAGATACGCAGTATTTT.

This chain links TRBV7-8 with TRBJ2-7, with 12 bases aligning to TRBD2. After removal of 5 bases from V and 0 bases from J, the junction contained 8 bases not matched to a gene. The CDR3 is 17 amino acids. Germline CDR1 is SGHVS and CDR2 is FQNEAQ. CDR3 in amino acids: CASSEGTSGFSSYEQYF. The CDR3 bases are TGTGCCAGCAGCGAAGGGACTAGCGGGTTTAGCTCCTACGAGCAGTACTTC. Drawing the rest from reference TRBV7-8 and TRBJ2-7, the complete variable domain is GAGVSQSPRYKVAKRGQDVALRCDPISGHVSLFWYQQALGQGPEFLTYFQNEAQLDKSGLPSDRFFAERPEGSVSTLKIQRTQQEDSAVYLCASSEGTSGFSSYEQYFGPGTRLTVT.